This T cell receptor beta chain was profiled in a study of T cell changes during pregnancy in multiple sclerosis. V gave up 4 bases and J gave up 11 bases; unmatched junction bases: 13. Germline V gives CDR1 MGHRA, CDR2 YSYEKL. The CDR3 runs 14 residues. Assay: immunoSEQ multiplex PCR; the TCRdb copy retains only in-frame clones and omits some. The sample holds some 30,000 clones; roughly 89% are singletons and the top ten take roughly 7.4%. The rearrangement links TRBV4-1 to TRBJ2-7; 8 bases map to TRBD1. The material sequenced was CD8+ T cells from peripheral blood mononuclear cells, taken before pregnancy. The TCR was taken from a female donor with multiple sclerosis, enrolled in a pregnancy study. The CDR3 bases are TGCGCCAGCAGCCCCCTGGGACAGGCGGATTTCAAGTACTTC. Encoded protein: CASSPLGQADFKYF.